A selection of T cell receptor beta chains follows, all from one sample in a study of neoadjuvant anti-PD-1 for oral cavity cancer. Using immunoSEQ multiplex PCR, the repertoire was profiled, and TCRdb retains in-frame clones only, with some absent. The sample comprises 11,000 to 15,000 clones, 60% to 80% of which are singletons, and approximately 3% rests with the top ten. The specimen was PBMCs, collected before nivolumab (anti-PD-1) treatment. These receptors came from a person between 40 and 85 years old with oral cavity squamous cell carcinoma. The CDR3 runs from the conserved cysteine through the conserved F or W. The D gene is left open where the match is weak. Clone size appears in some rows only: once, few, many, or a class for an expanded clone.

j_call v_call clone_size d_call cdr3_nt cdr3_aa
TRBJ2-3 TRBV5-1 NA NA TGCGCCAGCAGCCCATCCGGGACACGCACAGATACGCAGTATTTT CASSPSGTRTDTQYF
TRBJ1-2 TRBV30 NA NA TGTGCCTGGAGTGCGGGAACTGCTAACTATGGCTACACCTTC CAWSAGTANYGYTF
TRBJ2-5 TRBV15 few NA TGTGCCACCAGCAGGGAACGACAAGAGACCCAGTACTTC CATSRERQETQYF
TRBJ2-1 TRBV6-1 NA TRBD1 TGTGCCAGCAGTGCTTGGGGACAGCCGGTCTTC CASSAWGQPVF
TRBJ2-7 TRBV10-2 NA NA TGCGCCAGCAGTGAGTCGGCAGGTCGGAACTACGAGCAGTACTTC CASSESAGRNYEQYF
TRBJ2-1 TRBV14 NA NA TGTGCCAGCAGCCAAGTCCCTGGGATAAGGCACATAATTGGGAACAATGAGCAGTTCTTC CASSQVPGIRHIIGNNEQFF
TRBJ1-2 TRBV5-1 few NA TGCGCCAGCAGCCAAAGGGGAAAGGGAACATCAAATGGCTACACCTTC CASSQRGKGTSNGYTF
TRBJ1-5 TRBV7-9 NA NA TGTGCCAGCAGCTTATATTGGAATCAGCCCCAGCATTTT CASSLYWNQPQHF
TRBJ2-1 TRBV5-1 NA NA TGCGCCAGCAGCTTGGCCAAGGCGTACAATGAGCAGTTCTTC CASSLAKAYNEQFF
TRBJ2-3 TRBV7-9 few NA TGTGCCAGCAGCCAAGGGCTCTCCCTGGATACGCAGTATTTT CASSQGLSLDTQYF
TRBJ2-1 TRBV6-1 NA NA TGTGCCAGCAGTGAAACTAGCTTGAGCTCCTACAATGAGCAGTTCTTC CASSETSLSSYNEQFF
TRBJ2-5 TRBV7-9 NA TRBD1 TGTGCCAGCAGCTTAGCCGGGACAGCACATCAAGAGACCCAGTACTTC CASSLAGTAHQETQYF
TRBJ2-3 TRBV9 NA TRBD1 TGTGCCAGCAGCGCGGAAACCGGGACAGCAGTGTATTTT CASSAETGTAVYF
TRBJ2-7 TRBV11-2 NA NA TGTGCCAGCAGCCTCTATGTGGCCTCCTACGAGCAGTACTTC CASSLYVASYEQYF
TRBJ1-1 TRBV15 NA NA TGTGCCACCAGCAGAGACAGGGAGACTGAAGCTTTCTTT CATSRDRETEAFF
TRBJ2-7 TRBV6-1 NA NA TGTGCCAGCAGTCTGAGGGGGGACGTCTACGAGCAGTACTTC CASSLRGDVYEQYF
TRBJ2-2 TRBV29-1 once TRBD1 TGCAGCGTTGACAGGGGGAGCACCGGGGAGCTGTTTTTT CSVDRGSTGELFF
TRBJ1-1 TRBV19 NA NA TGTGCCAGTAGTATACAGGGTCTCACTGAAGCTTTCTTT CASSIQGLTEAFF
TRBJ2-1 TRBV15 NA NA TGTGCCACCAGCAGAGGAACTAGTAGCGTCTATGAGCAGTTCTTC CATSRGTSSVYEQFF
TRBJ2-3 TRBV9 NA NA TGTGCCAGCAGCGTAGGTCGCGGGAAGAGTATTTATACGCAGTATTTT CASSVGRGKSIYTQYF
TRBJ2-1 TRBV5-1 NA NA TGCGCCAGCAGCTTGCGAGCAGAAAACAATGAGCAGTTCTTC CASSLRAENNEQFF
TRBJ2-7 TRBV9 NA TRBD2 TGTGCCAGCAGCGTATCAGCGGGAGGGACCTACGAGCAGTACTTC CASSVSAGGTYEQYF
TRBJ1-5 TRBV5-1 NA NA TGCGCCAGCAGCTTGGACGGAAGCAATCAGCCCCAGCATTTT CASSLDGSNQPQHF
TRBJ2-2 TRBV7-7 NA NA TGTGCTAGCAGCCTAGGGGGTCCCGGCGGGGAGCTGTTTTTT CASSLGGPGGELFF
TRBJ2-3 TRBV4-2 few TRBD2 TGTGCCAGCAGGGGGGTGAGGGAGGGGACAGATACGCAGTATTTT CASRGVREGTDTQYF
TRBJ2-3 TRBV5-4 NA TRBD2 TGTGCCAGCAGCATGGGACTAGCGGATACAGATACGCAGTATTTT CASSMGLADTDTQYF
TRBJ2-1 TRBV9 NA TRBD1 TGTGCCAGCAGCTCCACAGGGGAGAATGAGCAGTTCTTC CASSSTGENEQFF
TRBJ1-2 TRBV6-6 NA NA TGTGCCAGCAGTTACTCCCCGGGGGGGGGCTACACCTTC CASSYSPGGGYTF
TRBJ1-1 TRBV9 NA NA TGTGCCAGCAGCGTAGACAATCGGGGCACTGAAGCTTTCTTT CASSVDNRGTEAFF
TRBJ2-1 TRBV7-3 NA NA TGTGCCAGCAGCCAAAAGACTAGTTTTGAGCAGTTCTTC CASSQKTSFEQFF
TRBJ1-1 TRBV5-1 NA TRBD1 TGCGCCAGCAGCAAGGGACAGGGGGGTCATATTGACACTGAAGCTTTCTTT CASSKGQGGHIDTEAFF
TRBJ1-2 TRBV5-1 once NA TGCGCCAGCAGCTTGGTGACCAGGGGATTTGGCTATGGCTACACCTTC CASSLVTRGFGYGYTF
TRBJ2-3 TRBV5-1 NA TRBD2 TGCGCCAGCAGCCCGACTAGCGGGAGAGCGAGCACAGATACGCAGTATTTT CASSPTSGRASTDTQYF
TRBJ2-7 TRBV9 NA TRBD1 TGTGCCAGCAGCGTCCGGACAGGGGACGTCGAGCAGTACTTC CASSVRTGDVEQYF
TRBJ1-1 TRBV7-9 few NA TGTGCCAGCAGCTTCAAGAACACTGAAGCTTTCTTT CASSFKNTEAFF
TRBJ1-3 TRBV5-8 NA NA TGTGCCAGCAGCCCAACCGACCGGGGTTGGACCATATATTTT CASSPTDRGWTIYF
TRBJ2-7 TRBV25-1 NA NA TGTGCCAGCAAGGGGGTCTCCTACGAGCAGTACTTC CASKGVSYEQYF
TRBJ1-1 TRBV7-2 NA NA TGTGCCAGCAGCTTAGCCGTTCGACTGGTGGGGGCTTTCTTT CASSLAVRLVGAFF
TRBJ1-1 TRBV28 NA NA TGTGCCAGCAGTTTAGCGGGATTCACAGCTTTCTTT CASSLAGFTAFF
TRBJ2-1 TRBV5-6 NA TRBD2 TGTGCCAGCAGCCCGACTAGCGACGGGGATGAGCAGTTCTTC CASSPTSDGDEQFF
TRBJ1-1 TRBV5-1 NA NA TGCGCCAGCAGCTTGGCGGCGGGGAACACTGAAGCTTTCTTT CASSLAAGNTEAFF